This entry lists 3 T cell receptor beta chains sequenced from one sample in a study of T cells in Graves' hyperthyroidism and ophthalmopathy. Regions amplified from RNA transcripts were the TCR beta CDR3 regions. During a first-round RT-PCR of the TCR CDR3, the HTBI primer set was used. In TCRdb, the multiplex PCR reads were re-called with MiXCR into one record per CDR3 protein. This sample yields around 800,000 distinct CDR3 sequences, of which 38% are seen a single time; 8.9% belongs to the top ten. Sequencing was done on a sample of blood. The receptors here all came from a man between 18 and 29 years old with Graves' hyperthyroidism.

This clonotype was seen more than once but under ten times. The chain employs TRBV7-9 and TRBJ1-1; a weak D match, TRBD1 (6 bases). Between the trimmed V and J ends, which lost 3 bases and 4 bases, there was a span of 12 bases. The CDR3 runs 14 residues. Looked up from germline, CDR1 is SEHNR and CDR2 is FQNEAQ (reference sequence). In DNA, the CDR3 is TGTGCCAGCAGCTTCGGGGGGGCGAGCACTGAAGCTTTCTTT. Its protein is CASSFGGASTEAFF.

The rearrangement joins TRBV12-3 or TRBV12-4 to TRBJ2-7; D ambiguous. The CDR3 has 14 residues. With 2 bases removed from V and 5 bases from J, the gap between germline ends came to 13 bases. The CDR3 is CASSLLSKGNEQYF. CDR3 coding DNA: TGTGCCAGCAGTTTACTTTCGAAGGGTAACGAGCAGTACTTC.

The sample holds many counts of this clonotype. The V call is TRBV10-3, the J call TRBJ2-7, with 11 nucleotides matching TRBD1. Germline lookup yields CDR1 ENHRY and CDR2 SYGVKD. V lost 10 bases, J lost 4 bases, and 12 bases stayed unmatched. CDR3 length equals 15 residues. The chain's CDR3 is CATCLGGTGGYEQYF. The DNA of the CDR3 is TGTGCCACCTGCCTCGGGGGGACAGGGGGGTACGAGCAGTACTTC.